This T cell receptor (beta chain) was sequenced in a study of shared clonotypes between healthy human individuals. About this clone itself: Its specificity is unknown. Other DNA sequences in this sample translate to the same CDR3.

Clones were sequenced by immunoSEQ multiplex PCR, and TCRdb holds only the in-frame ones, with some missing. The data show about 1 million clones, about 77% seen once. Study results and limitations: Generation probability values for non-shared clonotypes were lower than those for clonotypes shared by all four donors. Relative to memory subsets, naive subsets generally showed larger estimated richness.

CD4+ cells underwent separation, giving CD45RA+ naive and CD45RA-negative memory subsets. The origin of this receptor is a young man in good health. The sequenced sample was memory CD4+ T cells sorted from blood. Subset described: CD45RA-negative fraction.

In DNA form, the CDR3 reads TGCAGCGGGGATAGGGGGAATGAGCAGTTCTTC. This translates into CSGDRGNEQFF. V gene TRBV29-1 combines with J gene TRBJ2-1; TRBD1 might be the D (6 bases). There are 11 residues in the CDR3. Germline CDR1 SQVTM, CDR2 ANQGSEA. Trimming left V 7 bases short and J 7 bases short, with 11 bases between.